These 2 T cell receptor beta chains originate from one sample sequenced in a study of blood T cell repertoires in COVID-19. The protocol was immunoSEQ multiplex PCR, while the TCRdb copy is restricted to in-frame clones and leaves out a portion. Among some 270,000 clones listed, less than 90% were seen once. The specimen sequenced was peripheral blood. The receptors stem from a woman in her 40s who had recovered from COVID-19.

The CDR3 loop reads CASSLQDRARQYF. CDR3 in DNA: TGTGCCAGCAGCTTACAGGACAGGGCCCGGCAGTATTTT. The chain is built from TRBV11-2 and TRBJ2-3, with TRBD1 identical over 8 bases. The germline V gene has CDR1 SGHAT and CDR2 FQNNGV. This CDR3 region has 13 residues. V was pared by 2 bases and J by 11 bases, with 6 bases of the junction left unmatched.

The CDR3 DNA is TGTGCCAGCAGTTACGCGGGACAGGCCTACGAGCAGTACTTC. Translated: CASSYAGQAYEQYF. This chain uses TRBV6-5 with TRBJ2-7, with TRBD1 matching over 8 bases. Per the germline V gene, CDR1 is MNHEY and CDR2 is SVGAGI. With 2 bases clipped from V and 2 bases from J, the junction kept 2 bases outside the gene matches. The CDR3 is made up of 14 amino acids.